Listed below are T cell receptor beta chains from one sample, sequenced in a study of T cell responses to AZD1222 COVID-19 vaccine. Some clones are missing from TCRdb's copy, which holds only in-frame ones; the method was immunoSEQ multiplex PCR. The sample includes about 98,000 clones, around 90% of them seen just once. Material: peripheral blood, obtained on day 0 of AZD1222 vaccination. The receptors shown here come from an adult in good health. The CDR3 runs from the conserved cysteine through the conserved F or W. Fields, in order: J gene, V gene, D gene, clone size, CDR3 DNA, CDR3 protein. A D gene is named only where the DNA matches it firmly. Clone size is stated in some rows and not others, as once, few, many or a class when expanded.

J: TRBJ1-2
V: TRBV5-1
D: TRBD1
size: -
DNA: TGCGCCAGCAGCCAGGCGACAGGGAACTATGGCTACACCTTC
CDR3: CASSQATGNYGYTF

J: TRBJ1-2
V: TRBV13
D: TRBD1
size: -
DNA: TGTGCCAGCAGCAAGGACAGGGATTCTGATGGCTACACCTTC
CDR3: CASSKDRDSDGYTF

J: TRBJ2-5
V: TRBV2
D: TRBD2
size: -
DNA: TGTGCCAGCAGTTCCCGCGGGACTAGCGCTGAGACCCAGTACTTC
CDR3: CASSSRGTSAETQYF

J: TRBJ2-1
V: TRBV7-9
D: -
size: -
DNA: TGTGCCAGCAGCTTATTACCGGGACTGATCTACAATGAGCAGTTCTTC
CDR3: CASSLLPGLIYNEQFF

J: TRBJ1-6
V: TRBV6-7
D: -
size: -
DNA: TGTGCCAGCAGTTACACCCCGAGGGCAGTCCCTAATTCACCCCTCCACTTT
CDR3: CASSYTPRAVPNSPLHF

J: TRBJ1-5
V: TRBV30
D: TRBD1
size: -
DNA: TGTGCCTGTTCAGGGGGGGGGCTGGGGCAGCCCCAGCATTTT
CDR3: CACSGGGLGQPQHF

J: TRBJ2-5
V: TRBV28
D: TRBD1
size: -
DNA: TGTGCCAGCAGTTCGGGACAGGGATATCGGGGACAAGAGACCCAGTACTTC
CDR3: CASSSGQGYRGQETQYF

J: TRBJ2-6
V: TRBV7-9
D: TRBD1
size: -
DNA: TGTGCCAGCAATACCCCGGGACAGGGAAGCTCTGGGGCCAACGTCCTGACTTTC
CDR3: CASNTPGQGSSGANVLTF

J: TRBJ1-2
V: TRBV19
D: -
size: -
DNA: TGTGCCAGTAGTATAAGGACAGTTGGTGGCTACACCTTC
CDR3: CASSIRTVGGYTF

J: TRBJ2-1
V: TRBV14
D: TRBD2
size: -
DNA: TGTGCCAGCAGCCTACTAGCGGGAGCTTACAATGAGCAGTTCTTC
CDR3: CASSLLAGAYNEQFF

J: TRBJ2-3
V: TRBV7-8
D: TRBD1
size: -
DNA: TGTGCCAGCAGCGGGGACAGGGATAGCACAGATACGCAGTATTTT
CDR3: CASSGDRDSTDTQYF

J: TRBJ2-5
V: TRBV6-2/TRBV6-3
D: -
size: -
DNA: TGTGCCAGCAGTTTGGGACATAACCAAGAGACCCAGTACTTC
CDR3: CASSLGHNQETQYF

J: TRBJ2-1
V: TRBV5-6
D: -
size: few
DNA: TGTGCCAGCAGCTTGGGGACCTCTGAGCAGTTCTTC
CDR3: CASSLGTSEQFF

J: TRBJ2-7
V: TRBV30
D: TRBD1
size: -
DNA: TGTGCCTCCGACAGGGGGAAAAGCTCCTACGAGCAGTACTTC
CDR3: CASDRGKSSYEQYF